A selection of T cell receptor beta chains follows, all from one sample in a study of blood T cell repertoires in COVID-19. The protocol was immunoSEQ multiplex PCR, while the TCRdb copy is restricted to in-frame clones and leaves out a portion. The repertoire consists of roughly 60,000 clones, with 88% occurring once and the leading ten covering around 3.7%. The sequencing input was peripheral blood. The source is a human donor in a cohort sampled during active COVID-19. CDR3s include the opening cysteine and the closing phenylalanine or tryptophan. The order of the fields is clone size, CDR3 length, J gene, D gene, V gene, CDR3 protein, CDR3 DNA. D genes are given only for firm matches. Expanded clones are given a class, and other clones once, few, many or no size at all.

>.|19|TRBJ2-4|.|TRBV5-1
CASSLAFGPTGNHRNIQYF
TGCGCCAGCAGCTTGGCCTTTGGGCCAACCGGGAACCATAGAAACATTCAGTACTTC
>.|17|TRBJ1-2|TRBD1|TRBV7-9
CASSLPQGATLNYGYTF
TGTGCCAGCAGCTTACCACAGGGGGCGACCCTAAACTATGGCTACACCTTC
>.|13|TRBJ2-1|.|TRBV27
CASSFTKYNEQFF
TGTGCCAGCAGTTTCACAAAATACAATGAGCAGTTCTTC
>.|14|TRBJ1-1|.|TRBV5-4
CASSLHPRNTEAFF
TGTGCCAGCAGCCTTCACCCCAGGAACACTGAAGCTTTCTTT
>.|13|TRBJ2-7|TRBD1|TRBV29-1
CSGGSGQGYEQYF
TGCAGCGGCGGGTCGGGACAGGGCTACGAGCAGTACTTC
>.|12|TRBJ2-7|.|TRBV13
CASRRDSYEQYF
TGTGCCAGCAGGCGGGACTCCTACGAGCAGTACTTC
>.|20|TRBJ2-1|TRBD2|TRBV4-2
CASSQDQLAGWEGINNEQFF
TGTGCCAGCAGCCAAGATCAGTTAGCGGGATGGGAAGGGATCAACAATGAGCAGTTCTTC
>few|14|TRBJ2-2|TRBD2|TRBV11-2
CASSSTLAGGELFF
TGTGCCAGCAGCTCAACACTAGCGGGGGGGGAGCTGTTTTTT
>.|18|TRBJ2-1|.|TRBV19
CASSIVGPSGPTYNEQFF
TGTGCCAGTAGTATCGTGGGGCCGAGCGGGCCTACTTACAATGAGCAGTTCTTC
>.|14|TRBJ2-7|TRBD2|TRBV11-1
CASSPGGLYYEQYF
TGTGCCAGCAGCCCGGGGGGACTGTACTACGAGCAGTACTTC
>.|15|TRBJ2-5|TRBD1|TRBV7-9
CASSLTGGREETQYF
TGTGCCAGCAGCCTCACAGGGGGTCGGGAAGAGACCCAGTACTTC
>once|13|TRBJ2-1|TRBD2|TRBV2
CASGRGGVDEQFF
TGTGCCAGCGGTCGTGGGGGGGTCGATGAGCAGTTCTTC
>.|14|TRBJ1-2|.|TRBV18
CASSPDGGNYGYTF
TGTGCCAGCTCACCAGACGGGGGGAACTATGGCTACACCTTC